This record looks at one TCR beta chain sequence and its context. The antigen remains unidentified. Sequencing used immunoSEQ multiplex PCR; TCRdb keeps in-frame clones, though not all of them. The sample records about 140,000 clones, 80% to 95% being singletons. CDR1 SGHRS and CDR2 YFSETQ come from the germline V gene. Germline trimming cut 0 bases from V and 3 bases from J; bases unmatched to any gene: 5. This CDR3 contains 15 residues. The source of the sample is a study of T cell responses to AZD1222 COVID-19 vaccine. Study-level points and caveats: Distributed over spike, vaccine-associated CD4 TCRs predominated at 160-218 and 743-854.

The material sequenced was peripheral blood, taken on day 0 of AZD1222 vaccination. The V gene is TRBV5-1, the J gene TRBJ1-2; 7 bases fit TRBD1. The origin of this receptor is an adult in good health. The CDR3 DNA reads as TGCGCCAGCAGCTTGGTAGGGGGACAGTACTATGGCTACACCTTC. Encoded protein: CASSLVGGQYYGYTF.